This T cell receptor (beta chain) was sequenced during a study of cytomegalovirus exposure and HLA in healthy donors. Notes on the study in general: High sensitivity and specificity were reportedly achieved when the classifier diagnosed cytomegalovirus status.

Donors consisted of healthy bone marrow donors. This PCR relied on a set of 60 Vbeta primers and 13 Jbeta primers. Clones were read by immunoSEQ multiplex PCR, and TCRdb kept only the in-frame ones, dropping some. Seen here are some 77,000 clones, almost 80% observed once, and the top ten hold 22%. CDR1 GTSNPN and CDR2 SVGIG come from the germline V gene (reference sequence). This CDR3 has 13 residues. V was cut by 1 base and J by 10 bases, with 15 bases left in between. This clone was observed once. Its antigen is undetermined. The clonotype was recovered from a woman in her forties in good health and CMV-seropositive. The rearrangement links TRBV30 to TRBJ2-3; no clear D gene. Sequencing was carried out using PBMCs. CDR3 coding DNA: TGTGCCTGGAGTGCCCTTAGCCTTCGGTCGCAGTATTTT. Translation: CAWSALSLRSQYF.